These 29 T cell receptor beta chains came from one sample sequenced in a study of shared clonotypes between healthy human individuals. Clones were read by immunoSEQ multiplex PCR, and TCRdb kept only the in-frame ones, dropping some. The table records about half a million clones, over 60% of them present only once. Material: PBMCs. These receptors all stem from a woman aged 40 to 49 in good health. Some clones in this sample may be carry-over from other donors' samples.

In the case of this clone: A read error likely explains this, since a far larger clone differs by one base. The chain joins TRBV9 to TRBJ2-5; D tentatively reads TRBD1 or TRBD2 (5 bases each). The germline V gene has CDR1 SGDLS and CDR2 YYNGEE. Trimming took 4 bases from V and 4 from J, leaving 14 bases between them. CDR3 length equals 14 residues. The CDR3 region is CASSPSGRGETQYF. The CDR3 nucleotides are TGTGCCAGCAGCCCCTCGGGGCGCGGAGAGACCCAGTACTTC.

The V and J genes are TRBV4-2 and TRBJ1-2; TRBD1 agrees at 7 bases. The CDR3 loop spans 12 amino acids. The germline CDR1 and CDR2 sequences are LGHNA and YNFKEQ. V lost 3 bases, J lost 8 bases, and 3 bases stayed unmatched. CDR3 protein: CASSQNRGGYTF. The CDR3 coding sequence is TGTGCCAGCAGCCAGAACAGGGGCGGCTACACCTTC.

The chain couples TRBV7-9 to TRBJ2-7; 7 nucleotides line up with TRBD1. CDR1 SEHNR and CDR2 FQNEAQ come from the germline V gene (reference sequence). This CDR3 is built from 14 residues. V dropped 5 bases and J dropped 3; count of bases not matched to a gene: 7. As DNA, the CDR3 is TGTGCCAGCAGCCGTAACAGGGGTGACTACGAGCAGTACTTC. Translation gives CASSRNRGDYEQYF.

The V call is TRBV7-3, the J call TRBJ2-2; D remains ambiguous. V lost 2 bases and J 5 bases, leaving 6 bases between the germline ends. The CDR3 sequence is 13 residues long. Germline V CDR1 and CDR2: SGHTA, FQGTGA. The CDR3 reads CASSLYGTGELFF. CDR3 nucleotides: TGTGCCAGCAGCTTATATGGGACCGGGGAGCTGTTTTTT.

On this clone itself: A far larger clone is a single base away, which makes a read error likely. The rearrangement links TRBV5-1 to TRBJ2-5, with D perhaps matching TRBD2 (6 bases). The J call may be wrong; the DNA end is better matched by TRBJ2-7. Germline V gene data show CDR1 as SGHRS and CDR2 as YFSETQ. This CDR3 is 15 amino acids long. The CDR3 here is CASSLVGGNHYEQYF. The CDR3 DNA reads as TGCGCCAGCAGCTTGGTTGGCGGGAACCACTACGAGCAGTACTTC.

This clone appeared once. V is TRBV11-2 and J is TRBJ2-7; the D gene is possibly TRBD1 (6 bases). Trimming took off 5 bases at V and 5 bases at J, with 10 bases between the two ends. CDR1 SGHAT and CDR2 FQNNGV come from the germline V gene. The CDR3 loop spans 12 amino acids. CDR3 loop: CASSRRGDEQYF. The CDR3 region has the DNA TGTGCCAGCAGCCGCAGGGGCGACGAGCAGTACTTC.

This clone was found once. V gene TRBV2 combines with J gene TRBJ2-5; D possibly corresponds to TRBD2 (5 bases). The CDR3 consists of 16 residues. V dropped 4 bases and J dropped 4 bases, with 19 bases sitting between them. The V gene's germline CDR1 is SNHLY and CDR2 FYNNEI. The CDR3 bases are TGTGCCAGCAGTGGTTGGGCAGGAGGAGAGTTAGAGACCCAGTACTTC. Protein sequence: CASSGWAGGELETQYF.

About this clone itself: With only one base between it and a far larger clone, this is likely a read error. The CDR3 region is CASGVATELNTEAFF. The DNA for the CDR3 is TGTGCCAGCGGCGTAGCGACAGAACTGAACACTGAAGCTTTCTTT. The chain combines TRBV9 with TRBJ1-1; a weak D match, TRBD1 (5 bases). The CDR3 totals 15 residues. CDR1 and CDR2 from the germline V gene are SGDLS and YYNGEE.

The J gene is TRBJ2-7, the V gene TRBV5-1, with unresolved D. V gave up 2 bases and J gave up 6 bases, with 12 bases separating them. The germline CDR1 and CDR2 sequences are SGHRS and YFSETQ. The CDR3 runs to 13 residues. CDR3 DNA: TGCGCCAGCAGCTTCGACCCGGTGGGCGAGCAGTACTTC. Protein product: CASSFDPVGEQYF.

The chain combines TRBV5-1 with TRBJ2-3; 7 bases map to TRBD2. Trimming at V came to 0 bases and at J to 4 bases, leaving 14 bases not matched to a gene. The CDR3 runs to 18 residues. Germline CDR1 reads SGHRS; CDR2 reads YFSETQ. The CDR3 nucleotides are TGCGCCAGCAGCTTGGCTCTAGCGGTACCGTGGGTGTCAGATACGCAGTATTTT. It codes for CASSLALAVPWVSDTQYF.

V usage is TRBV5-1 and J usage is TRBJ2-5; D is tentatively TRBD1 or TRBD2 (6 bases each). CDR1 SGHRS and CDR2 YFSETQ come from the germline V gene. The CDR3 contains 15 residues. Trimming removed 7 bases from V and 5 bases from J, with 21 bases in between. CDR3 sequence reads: CASRTQGDGGETQYF. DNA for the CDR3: TGCGCCAGCCGAACCCAGGGAGACGGGGGCGAGACCCAGTACTTC.

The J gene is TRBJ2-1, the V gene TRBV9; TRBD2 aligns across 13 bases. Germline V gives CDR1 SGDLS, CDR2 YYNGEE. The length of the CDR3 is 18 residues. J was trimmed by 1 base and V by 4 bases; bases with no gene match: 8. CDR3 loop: CASSPGLAGVESYNEQFF. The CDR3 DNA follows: TGTGCCAGCAGCCCAGGACTAGCGGGAGTCGAATCCTACAATGAGCAGTTCTTC.

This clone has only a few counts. The CDR3 here is CASSEQPGVRTDTQYF. The CDR3 nucleotides read TGTGCCAGCAGTGAACAACCGGGAGTCCGCACAGATACGCAGTATTTT. J is TRBJ2-3 and V is TRBV25-1, with D possibly matching TRBD2 (6 bases). Per germline, CDR1 MGHDK and CDR2 SYGVNS. V shed 2 bases and J shed 1 base, with 13 bases lying between them. The CDR3 sequence is 16 residues long.

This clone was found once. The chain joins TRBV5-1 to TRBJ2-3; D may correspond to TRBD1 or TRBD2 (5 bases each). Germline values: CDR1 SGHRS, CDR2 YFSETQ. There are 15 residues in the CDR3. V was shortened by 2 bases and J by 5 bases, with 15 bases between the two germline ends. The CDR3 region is CASSFHGARGDTQYF. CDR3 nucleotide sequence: TGCGCCAGCAGCTTCCACGGGGCTAGGGGAGATACGCAGTATTTT.

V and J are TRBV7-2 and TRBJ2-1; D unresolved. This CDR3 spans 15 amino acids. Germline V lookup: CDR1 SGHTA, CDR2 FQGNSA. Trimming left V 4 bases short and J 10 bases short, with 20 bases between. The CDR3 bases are TGTGCCAGCAGCTCAACCGGGCCCGGTATAGGGGAGCAGTTCTTC. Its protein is CASSSTGPGIGEQFF.

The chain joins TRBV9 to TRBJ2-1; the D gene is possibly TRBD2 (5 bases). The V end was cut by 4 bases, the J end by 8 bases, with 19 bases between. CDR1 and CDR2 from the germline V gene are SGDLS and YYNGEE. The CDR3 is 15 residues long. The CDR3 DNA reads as TGTGCCAGCAGCTTTCGGGCTAGGACTTTCGATGAGCAGTTCTTC. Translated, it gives CASSFRARTFDEQFF.

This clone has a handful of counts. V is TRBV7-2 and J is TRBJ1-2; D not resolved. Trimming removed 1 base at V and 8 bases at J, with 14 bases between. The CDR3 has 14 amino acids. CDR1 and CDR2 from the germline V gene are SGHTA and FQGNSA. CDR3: CASSLGPDYRGYTF. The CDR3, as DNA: TGTGCCAGCAGCTTAGGTCCCGACTATCGGGGCTACACCTTC.

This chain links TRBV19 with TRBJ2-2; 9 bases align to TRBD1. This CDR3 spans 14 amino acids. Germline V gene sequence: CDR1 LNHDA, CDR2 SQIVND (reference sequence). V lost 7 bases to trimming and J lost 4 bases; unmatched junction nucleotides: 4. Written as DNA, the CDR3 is TGTGCCAGTAACCGGGACAGGGCCACCGGGGAGCTGTTTTTT. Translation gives CASNRDRATGELFF.

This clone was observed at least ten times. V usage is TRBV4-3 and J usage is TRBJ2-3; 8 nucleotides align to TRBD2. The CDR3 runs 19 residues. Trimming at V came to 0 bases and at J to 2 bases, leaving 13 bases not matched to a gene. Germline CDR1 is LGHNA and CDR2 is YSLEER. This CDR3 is CASSQDGGGSGTHTDTQYF. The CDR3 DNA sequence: TGCGCCAGCAGCCAAGATGGAGGAGGTAGCGGGACCCACACAGATACGCAGTATTTT.

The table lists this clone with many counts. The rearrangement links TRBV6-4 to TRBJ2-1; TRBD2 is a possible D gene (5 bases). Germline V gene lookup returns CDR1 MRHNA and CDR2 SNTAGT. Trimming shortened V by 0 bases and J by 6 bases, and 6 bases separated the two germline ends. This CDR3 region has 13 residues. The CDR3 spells CASSDSEGNEQFF. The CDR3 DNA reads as TGTGCCAGCAGTGACTCAGAGGGCAATGAGCAGTTCTTC.

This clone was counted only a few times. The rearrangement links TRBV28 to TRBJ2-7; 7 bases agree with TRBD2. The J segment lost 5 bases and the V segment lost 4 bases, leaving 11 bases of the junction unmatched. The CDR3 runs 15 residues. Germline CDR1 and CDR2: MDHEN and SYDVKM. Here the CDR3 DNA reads TGTGCCAGCAGTTCCCCCGGGGCTAGCGGTAACGAGCAGTACTTC. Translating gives CASSSPGASGNEQYF.

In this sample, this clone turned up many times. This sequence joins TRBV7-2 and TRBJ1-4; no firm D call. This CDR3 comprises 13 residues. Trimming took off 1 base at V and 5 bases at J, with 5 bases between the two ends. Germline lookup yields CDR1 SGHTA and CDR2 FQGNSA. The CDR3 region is CASSLVVNEKLFF. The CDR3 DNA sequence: TGTGCCAGCAGCTTAGTGGTCAATGAAAAACTGTTTTTT.

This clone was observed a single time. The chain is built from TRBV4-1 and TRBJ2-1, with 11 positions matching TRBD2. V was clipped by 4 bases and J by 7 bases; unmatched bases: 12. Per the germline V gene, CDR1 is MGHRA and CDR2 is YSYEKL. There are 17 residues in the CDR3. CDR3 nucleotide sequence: TGCGCCAGCAGCCCACTAGCGGGAGTGGTTATTCTTAATGAGCAGTTCTTC. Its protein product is CASSPLAGVVILNEQFF.

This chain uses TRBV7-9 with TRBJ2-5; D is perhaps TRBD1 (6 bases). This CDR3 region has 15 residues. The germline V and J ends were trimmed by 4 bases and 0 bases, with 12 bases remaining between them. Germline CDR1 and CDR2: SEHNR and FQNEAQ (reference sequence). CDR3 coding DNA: TGTGCCAGCAGCTCAACGACAGGTTACCAAGAGACCCAGTACTTC. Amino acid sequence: CASSSTTGYQETQYF.

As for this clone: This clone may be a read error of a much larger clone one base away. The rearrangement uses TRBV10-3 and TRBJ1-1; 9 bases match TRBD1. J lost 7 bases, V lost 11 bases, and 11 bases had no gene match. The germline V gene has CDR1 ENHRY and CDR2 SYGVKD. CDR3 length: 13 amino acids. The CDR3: CAVSGGTGLEAFF. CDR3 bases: TGTGCCGTATCAGGGGGGACAGGGCTTGAAGCTTTCTTT.

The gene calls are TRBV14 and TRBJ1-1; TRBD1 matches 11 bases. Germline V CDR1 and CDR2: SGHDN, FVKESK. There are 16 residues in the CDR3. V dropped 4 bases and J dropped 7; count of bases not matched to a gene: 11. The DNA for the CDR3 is TGTGCCAGCAGCCTTCACCACGGACAGGGGGCAATTGAAGCTTTCTTT. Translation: CASSLHHGQGAIEAFF. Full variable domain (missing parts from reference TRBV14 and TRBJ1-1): EAGVTQFPSHSVIEKGQTVTLRCDPISGHDNLYWYRRVMGKEIKFLLHFVKESKQDESGMPNNRFLAERTGGTYSTLKVQPAELEDSGVYFCASSLHHGQGAIEAFFGQGTRLTVV.

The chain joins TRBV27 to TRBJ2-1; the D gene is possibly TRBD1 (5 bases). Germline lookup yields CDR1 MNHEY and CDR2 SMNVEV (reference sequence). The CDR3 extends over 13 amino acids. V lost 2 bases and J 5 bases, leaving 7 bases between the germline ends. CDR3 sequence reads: CASSLARDNEQFF. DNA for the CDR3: TGTGCCAGCAGTTTAGCCAGGGACAATGAGCAGTTCTTC.

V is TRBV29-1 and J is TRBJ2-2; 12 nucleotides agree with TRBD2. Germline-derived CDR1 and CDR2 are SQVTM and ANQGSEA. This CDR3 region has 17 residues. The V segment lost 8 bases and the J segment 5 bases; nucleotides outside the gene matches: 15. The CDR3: CSPCGSSGRAGTGELFF. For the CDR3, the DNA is TGCAGCCCCTGCGGATCTAGCGGGAGGGCGGGGACCGGGGAGCTGTTTTTT.

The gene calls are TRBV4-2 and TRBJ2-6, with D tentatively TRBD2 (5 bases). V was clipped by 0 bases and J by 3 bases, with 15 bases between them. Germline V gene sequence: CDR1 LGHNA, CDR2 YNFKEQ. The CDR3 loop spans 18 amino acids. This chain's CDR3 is CASSQDRGPEGGANVLTF. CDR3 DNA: TGTGCCAGCAGCCAAGATCGTGGACCTGAGGGTGGGGCCAACGTCCTGACTTTC.